The sequence of this TCR beta chain was determined in a study of blood T cell repertoires in COVID-19. Study summary: Sources were T cells, B-cell-depleted T cells, or PBMCs; the material itself was cDNA or gDNA.

TCRdb keeps only in-frame clones here, not all; method: immunoSEQ multiplex PCR. The table lists over 200,000 clones, 84% of them singletons. CDR3 length: 14 amino acids. CDR1 and CDR2 from the germline V gene are SGHVS and FQNEAQ. The V and J ends lost 5 bases and 8 bases, in that order; junction bases with no gene match: 6. Only a few counts were recorded for this clone. The sequence came from a woman at least 80 years old with active or convalescent COVID-19. This chain uses TRBV7-8 with TRBJ1-6, with 7 bases aligning to TRBD1. Specimen: peripheral blood. CDR3 sequence reads: CASSPGQDDSPLHF. The DNA of the CDR3 is TGTGCCAGCAGCCCTGGACAGGATGATTCACCCCTCCACTTT.